The T cell receptor beta chain described here comes from a study of cytomegalovirus exposure and HLA in healthy donors. The overall study: Researchers found that 81% of 350 to 500 genotyped donors fell within the Caucasian-associated ancestry cluster.

This clone has just a few counts. Its antigen remains unknown. Donors likely had unrecorded immune exposures despite being nominally healthy when sampled. V dropped 3 bases and J dropped 3; count of bases not matched to a gene: 10. The CDR3 extends over 19 amino acids. Germline V gene data show CDR1 as SNHLY and CDR2 as FYNNEI. Study-wide points: Across all donors, roughly uniform sequencing depth was an assumption of the presence/absence analyses. According to the study, 150 to 200 TCR beta chains were cytomegalovirus-associated.

PCR employed 60 Vbeta and 13 Jbeta primers. Only in-frame clones appear in the TCRdb table, and some are missing; sequencing was by immunoSEQ multiplex PCR. Among tens of thousands of clones listed, 70% to 90% were seen once. The sequenced sample consisted of PBMCs. The rearrangement joins TRBV2 to TRBJ2-2, with 13 positions matching TRBD2. This receptor was taken from a woman under 30 in good health and CMV-seropositive. CDR3 residues: CASSDSGTSGREHTGELFF. The CDR3 coding sequence is TGTGCCAGCAGTGATAGTGGTACTAGCGGGAGGGAACACACCGGGGAGCTGTTTTTT.